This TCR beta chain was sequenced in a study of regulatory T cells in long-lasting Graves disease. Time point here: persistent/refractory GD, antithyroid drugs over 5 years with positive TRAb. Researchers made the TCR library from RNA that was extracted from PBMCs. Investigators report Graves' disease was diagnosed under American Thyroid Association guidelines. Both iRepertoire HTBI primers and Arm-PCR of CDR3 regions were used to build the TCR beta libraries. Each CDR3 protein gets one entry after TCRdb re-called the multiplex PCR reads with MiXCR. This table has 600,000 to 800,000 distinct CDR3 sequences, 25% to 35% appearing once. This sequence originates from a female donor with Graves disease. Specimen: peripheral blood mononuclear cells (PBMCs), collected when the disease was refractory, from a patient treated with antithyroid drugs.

The CDR3 DNA reads TGTGCCAGTAGACAGGGCGGAGCCTACGAGCAGTACTTC. It translates to CASRQGGAYEQYF. The chain carries TRBV19 and TRBJ2-7, with D possibly TRBD1 on 6 matching bases. This CDR3 is built from 13 residues. The germline CDR1 and CDR2 sequences are LNHDA and SQIVND (reference sequence). V lost 6 bases and J lost 2, with 11 bases in between.